One sample yielded the 20 T cell receptor beta chains listed below, sequenced in a study of beta chain features in type 1 diabetes. General observations from the study: Shortening of TCRB CDR3s, moderate but significant, appeared in all four CD4+ subsets of Type 1 diabetes patients.

Antigens of these TCRs are unknown. The investigators reverse transcribed all of the isolated RNA, so they sequenced expressed TCRB transcripts. Some clones are missing from TCRdb's copy, which holds only in-frame ones; the method was immunoSEQ multiplex PCR. The sample has 330,000 or so clones, 10% to 15% seen once. The source material was naive CD4+ T cells from blood. These receptors were obtained from a woman aged 18-35 years with type 1 diabetes.

V is TRBV18 and J is TRBJ1-4; the D is unclear. The V end was cut by 3 bases, the J end by 5 bases, with 16 bases between. CDR1 KGHSH and CDR2 LQKENI come from the germline V gene. The CDR3 is 16 amino acids. In nucleotides, the CDR3 is TGTGCCAGCTCACCCTCCATCCACGCGGGGAATGAAAAACTGTTTTTT. Translating gives CASSPSIHAGNEKLFF.

This clone was seen only a few times. J is TRBJ2-5 and V is TRBV4-3, with 7 nucleotides matching TRBD1. Trimming cost V 1 base and J 6 bases; bases outside gene matches: 11. The CDR3 is made up of 16 amino acids. CDR1 and CDR2 from the germline V gene are LGHNA and YSLEER. This CDR3 is CASSQGQGMVTQTQYF. DNA for the CDR3: TGCGCCAGCAGCCAAGGACAGGGAATGGTTACGCAGACCCAGTACTTC.

The chain carries TRBV5-1 and TRBJ2-7; D possibly corresponds to TRBD1 (5 bases). Germline-derived CDR1 and CDR2 are SGHRS and YFSETQ. The CDR3 length is 14 residues. Deletions cut 2 bases from V and 2 bases from J, with 11 bases between. In DNA form, the CDR3 reads TGCGCCAGCAGCTTATCCACAGGCCCCTACGAGCAGTACTTC. It translates to CASSLSTGPYEQYF.

The chain joins TRBV5-6 to TRBJ2-2; D is uncertain. The germline V and J ends were trimmed by 2 bases and 6 bases, with 8 bases remaining between them. CDR3 length: 13 residues. The germline CDR1 and CDR2 sequences are SGHDT and YYEEEE. CDR3 DNA sequence: TGTGCCAGCAGCTTTGCCAGTCCCGGGGAGCTGTTTTTT. It encodes CASSFASPGELFF. Full variable domain (missing parts from reference TRBV5-6 and TRBJ2-2): DAGVTQSPTHLIKTRGQQVTLRCSPKSGHDTVSWYQQALGQGPQFIFQYYEEEERQRGNFPDRFSGHQFPNYSSELNVNALLLGDSALYLCASSFASPGELFFGEGSRLTVL.

This CDR3 is CASSRTGSEHEQFF. CDR3 DNA: TGTGCCAGCAGCAGGACAGGGAGTGAACATGAGCAGTTCTTC. The chain has TRBV28 and TRBJ2-1; TRBD1 matches at 8 bases. The V and J ends lost 6 bases and 8 bases, in that order; junction bases with no gene match: 9. Germline assignment: CDR1 MDHEN and CDR2 SYDVKM. This CDR3 spans 14 amino acids. Variable domain in full (rest from reference TRBV28 and TRBJ2-1): DVKVTQSSRYLVKRTGEKVFLECVQDMDHENMFWYRQDPGLGLRLIYFSYDVKMKEKGDIPEGYSVSREKKERFSLILESASTNQTSMYLCASSRTGSEHEQFFGPGTRLTVL.

This clone was counted only a few times. The chain links TRBV5-1 to TRBJ2-1; 7 bases are a match to TRBD2. Looked up from germline, CDR1 is SGHRS and CDR2 is YFSETQ. V lost 4 bases to trimming and J lost 1 base; unmatched junction nucleotides: 5. The CDR3 totals 15 residues. CDR3 protein: CASSDGGLSYNEQFF. The DNA for the CDR3 is TGCGCCAGCAGCGACGGGGGGTTGTCCTACAATGAGCAGTTCTTC.

This clone was seen a few times. V and J are TRBV4-2 and TRBJ2-7, with 9 bases aligning to TRBD2. V shed 0 bases, J shed 4 bases, and the junction held 4 bases outside the gene matches. The germline V gene has CDR1 LGHNA and CDR2 YNFKEQ. CDR3 length: 15 amino acids. CDR3 DNA sequence: TGTGCCAGCAGCCAAGAAATTAGCGGGAGATACGAGCAGTACTTC. As protein: CASSQEISGRYEQYF.

To note about this clone: A read error may account for a junction end that differs from germline. The rearrangement uses TRBV7-9 and TRBJ2-4; TRBD1 matches at 7 bases. This CDR3 has 13 residues. Germline CDR1 is SEHNR and CDR2 is FQNEAQ (reference sequence). The CDR3 reads CASSLGESGTVDF. The CDR3 DNA reads as TGTGCCAGCAGCCTAGGCGAATCCGGGACAGTGGACTTC. The variable domain in full, completed from reference TRBV7-9 and TRBJ2-4, reads DTGVSQNPRHKITKRGQNVTFRCDPISEHNRLYWYRQTLGQGPEFLTYFQNEAQLEKSRLLSDRFSAERPKGSFSTLEIQRTEQGDSAMYLCASSLGESGTVDFGAGTRLSVL.

In its sample, this clone was seen a few times. CDR3 amino acids: CASSFTSGVIRGTQYF. The CDR3 DNA follows: TGTGCCAGCAGCTTTACCAGCGGGGTTATACGGGGTACGCAGTATTTT. The chain couples TRBV7-2 to TRBJ2-3; 7 nucleotides match TRBD2. V was clipped by 3 bases and J by 8 bases; unmatched bases: 14. CDR1 SGHTA and CDR2 FQGNSA come from the germline V gene. CDR3 length equals 16 residues.

The V and J genes are TRBV7-2 and TRBJ1-2; D unclear. Germline values: CDR1 SGHTA, CDR2 FQGNSA. The V gene lost 5 bases and the J gene lost 6 bases, with 13 bases spanning the gap. This CDR3 comprises 13 residues. CDR3 nucleotide sequence: TGTGCCAGCAGCCCAGCCACGGGGAATGGCTACACCTTC. It encodes CASSPATGNGYTF.

The V call is TRBV15, the J call TRBJ2-5; maybe TRBD2 (6 bases). V lost 2 bases to trimming and J lost 7 bases, with 17 bases between them. Per germline, CDR1 LNHNV and CDR2 YYDKDF (reference sequence). CDR3 length equals 15 residues. CDR3 in DNA: TGTGCCACCAGCAGACCTCCGGGGGTGGGGGGGACCCAGTACTTC. Amino acids: CATSRPPGVGGTQYF.

This clone has a handful of counts. J is TRBJ2-7 and V is TRBV4-3; 7 bases are a match to TRBD2. V shed 4 bases and J 6 bases; nucleotides not matched to a gene: 6. Per germline, CDR1 LGHNA and CDR2 YSLEER. The CDR3 consists of 13 residues. CDR3 bases: TGCGCCAGCAGCCGCTCCGGGGGGTTCGAGCAGTACTTC. Amino acids: CASSRSGGFEQYF.

The chain couples TRBV30 to TRBJ2-7, with a weak D call TRBD1 (6 bases). The V and J ends lost 1 base and 12 bases respectively, with 16 bases between them. The germline V gene has CDR1 GTSNPN and CDR2 SVGIG (reference sequence). The length of the CDR3 is 12 residues. The CDR3: CAWSDSTLQGYF. The CDR3, as DNA: TGTGCCTGGAGTGACTCAACATTACAGGGGTACTTC.

The chain is built from TRBV27 and TRBJ1-4; perhaps TRBD1 as D (6 bases). The ends were cut back, 6 bases at V and 7 bases at J, with 15 bases in the middle. The germline V gene encodes CDR1 MNHEY and CDR2 SMNVEV (reference sequence). CDR3 length equals 14 residues. The DNA of the CDR3 is TGTGCCAGCAGGGAAGGGGGACGCGGTGAAAAACTGTTTTTT. Its protein product is CASREGGRGEKLFF.

The chain carries TRBV29-1 and TRBJ2-3; 15 bases map to TRBD2. The CDR3 has 15 residues. V shed 7 bases, J shed 4 bases, and the junction held 6 bases outside the gene matches. Germline V gives CDR1 SQVTM, CDR2 ANQGSEA. In DNA form, the CDR3 reads TGCAGCGCAAAAGGACTAGCGGGAGGGGCAGATACGCAGTATTTT. Its protein product is CSAKGLAGGADTQYF.

This clone has more than one count but fewer than ten. The chain uses TRBV30 and TRBJ1-2; perhaps TRBD1 as D (5 bases). CDR3 length equals 15 residues. V was shortened by 0 bases and J by 7 bases, with 18 bases between the two germline ends. Germline loops: CDR1 GTSNPN, CDR2 SVGIG (reference sequence). CDR3 in amino acids: CAWSVLQRRGGGYTF. The DNA for the CDR3 is TGTGCCTGGAGTGTATTACAGCGCCGCGGGGGTGGCTACACCTTC.

This clone was seen more than once but under ten times. The chain recombines TRBV4-1 with TRBJ2-7; D might be TRBD2 (6 bases). The CDR3 is made up of 13 amino acids. The germline V gene has CDR1 MGHRA and CDR2 YSYEKL. Deletions cut 3 bases from V and 2 bases from J, with 8 bases between. CDR3 residues: CASSQGGTYEQYF. As DNA, the CDR3 is TGCGCCAGCAGCCAGGGCGGGACCTACGAGCAGTACTTC.

This clone turned up a few times. The chain recombines TRBV30 with TRBJ2-3; possibly TRBD1 for D (6 bases). V lost 4 bases and J 2 bases, leaving 10 bases between the germline ends. CDR1 and CDR2 from the germline V gene are GTSNPN and SVGIG (reference sequence). The CDR3 consists of 13 residues. As DNA, the CDR3 is TGTGCCTGGATTCACAGGGCCACAGATACGCAGTATTTT. This translates into CAWIHRATDTQYF.

This sequence joins TRBV5-4 and TRBJ2-5, with 13 nucleotides matching TRBD2. The CDR3 contains 17 residues. The V segment lost 3 bases and the J segment 5 bases; nucleotides outside the gene matches: 10. Looked up from germline, CDR1 is SGHNT and CDR2 is YYREEE (reference sequence). The CDR3 protein is CASSSMTSGGSGETQYF. CDR3 DNA sequence: TGTGCCAGCAGCTCGATGACTAGCGGGGGGTCAGGGGAGACCCAGTACTTC.

This clone was picked up a small number of times. The rearrangement joins TRBV9 to TRBJ2-1; a weak D match, TRBD1 (5 bases). From germline, CDR1 is SGDLS and CDR2 YYNGEE. The CDR3 runs 13 residues. V dropped 2 bases and J dropped 4 bases, with 7 bases sitting between them. CDR3 bases: TGTGCCAGCAGCGTGGACACATACAATGAGCAGTTCTTC. This sequence encodes CASSVDTYNEQFF.